One sample yielded the 4 T cell receptor beta chains listed below, sequenced in a study of T cells in localized non-small cell lung cancer. Sequenced by immunoSEQ multiplex PCR; TCRdb stores in-frame clones only, minus some. The top ten clones hold 3.5% to 5% of a sample with tens of thousands of clones, 85% to 90% of them seen once. Sequenced here: peripheral blood, sampled before any cancer treatment. These receptors were collected from a woman aged 35-75 years with stage I lung adenocarcinoma.

The chain joins TRBV2 to TRBJ1-5, with 8 nucleotides matching TRBD1. This CDR3 is built from 15 residues. V shed 6 bases and J 0 bases; nucleotides not matched to a gene: 4. Germline V gives CDR1 SNHLY, CDR2 FYNNEI. The CDR3 sequence is CASRGQDYSNQPQHF. CDR3 bases: TGTGCCAGCAGGGGACAGGACTATAGCAATCAGCCCCAGCATTTT.

The count of this clone is one. The V gene is TRBV13, the J gene TRBJ2-1; D not certain. V was cut by 11 bases and J by 0 bases, with 11 bases left in between. The CDR3 length is 13 residues. Germline CDR1 and CDR2: PRHDT and FYEKMQ (reference sequence). CDR3 in amino acids: CAGGSSSYNEQFF. CDR3 bases: TGTGCCGGTGGGTCCAGCTCCTACAATGAGCAGTTCTTC.

The chain combines TRBV7-7 with TRBJ2-5; 8 bases map to TRBD2. Germline lookup yields CDR1 SSHAT and CDR2 FNYEAQ (reference sequence). V shed 5 bases and J 3 bases; nucleotides not matched to a gene: 5. The CDR3 sequence is 14 residues long. The chain's CDR3 is CASSRGTREETQYF. In DNA, the CDR3 is TGTGCCAGCAGCCGTGGGACTAGGGAAGAGACCCAGTACTTC.

The chain combines TRBV5-6 with TRBJ2-2, with D possibly matching TRBD1 (6 bases). This CDR3 has 14 residues. Germline V lookup: CDR1 SGHDT, CDR2 YYEEEE. The ends were cut back, 4 bases at V and 6 bases at J, with 13 bases in the middle. The CDR3 coding sequence is TGTGCCAGCAGCCCCCAGGGGTTTCCCGGGGAGCTGTTTTTT. This codes for CASSPQGFPGELFF.